These 29 T cell receptor beta chains share one sample of origin, sequenced in a study of control samples from healthy donors and cancer patients. Sequencing used immunoSEQ multiplex PCR; TCRdb keeps in-frame clones, though not all of them. The table records 100,000 to 150,000 clones, 80% to 95% of them present only once. The sequenced sample was blood. Source of these receptors: a woman aged 45-60 years in good health.

V usage is TRBV28 and J usage is TRBJ1-2; tentative D call: TRBD1 (5 bases). Germline-derived CDR1 and CDR2 are MDHEN and SYDVKM. This CDR3 contains 14 residues. V lost 8 bases to trimming and J lost 2 bases, with 15 bases between them. CDR3 in amino acids: CASCSGAANYGYTF. Here the CDR3 DNA reads TGTGCCAGCTGTTCCGGGGCGGCCAACTATGGCTACACCTTC.

The V call is TRBV10-1, the J call TRBJ2-1; D ambiguous. V dropped 0 bases and J dropped 7 bases, with 16 bases sitting between them. The CDR3 is made up of 16 amino acids. Germline CDR1 and CDR2: WNHNN and SYGVQD (reference sequence). CDR3 sequence reads: CASSESGLVAWNEQFF. The CDR3 DNA reads as TGCGCCAGCAGTGAGTCGGGCCTAGTGGCCTGGAATGAGCAGTTCTTC.

The rearrangement joins TRBV29-1 to TRBJ2-3; TRBD2 might be the D (5 bases). This CDR3 region has 15 residues. CDR1 is SQVTM and CDR2 is ANQGSEA in the germline V gene. The germline V and J ends were trimmed by 7 bases and 1 base, with 18 bases remaining between them. The CDR3 nucleotides are TGCAGCGCCCGGCTCGAGGGTCGGGGCACAGATACGCAGTATTTT. This encodes CSARLEGRGTDTQYF.

Concerning this clone: The same CDR3 can be traced to other DNA sequences in this sample. The chain carries TRBV12-3 or TRBV12-4 and TRBJ1-1; no clear D gene. V was trimmed by 2 bases and J by 1 base, leaving 5 bases between them. The length of the CDR3 is 13 residues. The CDR3 nucleotides read TGTGCCAGCAGTTTATCAGGGAACACTGAAGCTTTCTTT. It specifies CASSLSGNTEAFF.

This chain connects TRBV4-2 to TRBJ2-7; possible D gene TRBD2, 6 bases. Trimming pared 0 bases from V and 4 bases from J, leaving 16 bases between. Germline loops: CDR1 LGHNA, CDR2 YNFKEQ. This CDR3 contains 16 residues. This CDR3 reads CASSQDGAASEYEQYF. CDR3 sequence (DNA): TGTGCCAGCAGCCAAGATGGGGCGGCTAGCGAATACGAGCAGTACTTC.

The rearrangement uses TRBV6-5 and TRBJ1-3; 8 bases are shared with TRBD1. Trimming at V came to 6 bases and at J to 1 base, leaving 5 bases not matched to a gene. The CDR3 totals 15 residues. CDR1 is MNHEY, CDR2 SVGAGI, per germline. The CDR3 DNA is TGTGCCAGCAGACTTACAGGGGGGTCTGGAAACACCATATATTTT. This encodes CASRLTGGSGNTIYF.

The genes are TRBV3-1 (or the pseudogene TRBV3-2) and TRBJ1-2, with 7 bases fitting TRBD1. The V gene end was trimmed by 0 bases and the J gene end by 2 bases; junction bases not matched to a gene: 6. The CDR3 loop spans 16 amino acids. CDR1 is LGHDT and CDR2 is YNNKEL in the germline V gene (reference sequence). The CDR3 spells CASSQDRQGGNYGYTF. In DNA, the CDR3 is TGTGCCAGCAGCCAAGATAGACAGGGTGGGAACTATGGCTACACCTTC.

V gene TRBV5-4 combines with J gene TRBJ1-5, with D unclear. V shed 0 bases and J shed 5 bases, with 12 bases lying between them. The CDR3 length is 15 residues. The germline CDR1 and CDR2 sequences are SGHNT and YYREEE (reference sequence). For the CDR3, the DNA is TGTGCCAGCAGCTTGGATCCGGCAGAGGATCAGCCCCAGCATTTT. This codes for CASSLDPAEDQPQHF.

There are a few counts of this clone. The chain employs TRBV15 and TRBJ1-6, with D hard to call. The germline V and J ends were trimmed by 3 bases and 10 bases, with 7 bases remaining between them. Germline V gene sequence: CDR1 LNHNV, CDR2 YYDKDF (reference sequence). CDR3 length: 12 residues. CDR3 DNA sequence: TGTGCCACCAGCAGGATAAGCTCACCCCTCCACTTT. Residues: CATSRISSPLHF.

This clone has only one observation. V usage is TRBV10-3 and J usage is TRBJ2-3; 8 nucleotides align to TRBD1. J lost 3 bases, V lost 4 bases, and 9 bases had no gene match. The CDR3 has 16 amino acids. The germline V gene has CDR1 ENHRY and CDR2 SYGVKD. In DNA form, the CDR3 reads TGTGCCATCAGTGGCCCCCCAGGGGGCGCAACAGATACGCAGTATTTT. Translation: CAISGPPGGATDTQYF.

The rearrangement links TRBV27 to TRBJ1-6; TRBD1 matches 7 bases. Germline trimming cut 6 bases from V and 0 bases from J; bases unmatched to any gene: 20. The CDR3 is 21 amino acids. Per germline, CDR1 MNHEY and CDR2 SMNVEV (reference sequence). DNA of the CDR3: TGTGCCAGCAGACCTCGAAGCGGGACAGCTTTTTCCACCTCCTATAATTCACCCCTCCACTTT. It encodes CASRPRSGTAFSTSYNSPLHF.

The gene calls are TRBV7-6 and TRBJ1-3; 7 bases map to TRBD1. The junction had 10 bases not matched to a gene; V was cut back by 5 bases and J by 0 bases. Germline assignment: CDR1 SGHVS and CDR2 FNYEAQ. CDR3 length: 17 amino acids. CDR3 protein: CASSPTSTGSSGNTIYF. The CDR3 DNA reads TGTGCCAGCAGCCCTACATCGACAGGGAGCTCTGGAAACACCATATATTTT.

This sequence joins TRBV28 and TRBJ2-3; TRBD1 matches 7 bases. The CDR3 is 13 amino acids. In germline, CDR1 is MDHEN, CDR2 SYDVKM. The V gene end was trimmed by 6 bases and the J gene end by 5 bases; junction bases not matched to a gene: 5. For the CDR3, the DNA is TGTGCCAGCAGAAAGACAGGGATAGATACGCAGTATTTT. This encodes CASRKTGIDTQYF.

CDR3 bases: TGTGCCAGCTCGGGGTCCTACGAGCAGTACTTC. Protein sequence: CASSGSYEQYF. The genes are TRBV2 and TRBJ2-7; weak D call: TRBD2 (5 bases). The CDR3 sequence is 11 residues long. The germline gives CDR1 SNHLY, CDR2 FYNNEI. Trimming pared 8 bases from V and 1 base from J, leaving 6 bases between.

The chain combines TRBV12-3 or TRBV12-4 with TRBJ1-2, with no clear D. There are 13 residues in the CDR3. V lost 4 bases and J 7 bases, leaving 13 bases between the germline ends. The CDR3 loop is CASSYGPNAGYTF. CDR3 DNA sequence: TGTGCCAGCAGTTATGGCCCGAACGCTGGCTACACCTTC.

The rearrangement links TRBV29-1 to TRBJ1-4; maybe TRBD1 (5 bases). Trimming took off 4 bases at V and 0 bases at J, with 15 bases between the two ends. CDR1 and CDR2 (germline): SQVTM, ANQGSEA. The CDR3 spans 16 residues. The DNA of the CDR3 is TGCAGCGTTGCTGTGGAGGGACTAGCAACTAATGAAAAACTGTTTTTT. Encoded protein: CSVAVEGLATNEKLFF.

V gene TRBV19 combines with J gene TRBJ1-2; no firm D call. Germline V gene data show CDR1 as LNHDA and CDR2 as SQIVND (reference sequence). Between the trimmed V and J ends, which lost 3 bases and 3 bases, there was a span of 8 bases. The CDR3 totals 13 residues. CDR3 sequence reads: CASSMRRHYGYTF. The DNA of the CDR3 is TGTGCCAGTAGTATGAGGAGGCACTATGGCTACACCTTC.

Concerning this clone: One junction end does not reproduce the germline sequence, and a read error may be involved. The V and J genes are TRBV18 and TRBJ1-1; weak D call: TRBD1 (5 bases). The CDR3 loop spans 12 amino acids. From germline, CDR1 is KGHSH and CDR2 LQKENI. The CDR3 here is CASSPKNGATNF. DNA for the CDR3: TGTGCCAGCTCCCCAAAGAACGGGGCAACCAACTTT.

This clone has only one observation. This sequence joins TRBV6-5 and TRBJ2-1; 11 bases match TRBD2. CDR1 is MNHEY, CDR2 SVGAGI, per germline. This CDR3 comprises 14 residues. After removal of 7 bases from V and 8 bases from J, the junction contained 7 bases not matched to a gene. The CDR3 loop reads CASTRSGLADEQFF. The CDR3 region has the DNA TGTGCCAGCACGAGGTCGGGACTAGCGGATGAGCAGTTCTTC.

In regard to this clone: The same CDR3 is also encoded by other DNA sequences in this sample. The J gene is TRBJ1-5, the V gene TRBV6-5, with D possibly being TRBD1 (5 bases). Per germline, CDR1 MNHEY and CDR2 SVGAGI. The CDR3 totals 15 residues. Trimming removed 6 bases at V and 1 base at J, with 13 bases between. CDR3 amino acids: CASSQAGVSNQPQHF. CDR3 in DNA: TGTGCCAGCAGCCAGGCGGGGGTAAGCAATCAGCCCCAGCATTTT.

This chain connects TRBV7-9 to TRBJ1-1, with D unresolved. V lost 4 bases, J lost 5 bases, and 14 bases lay in between. The germline V gene has CDR1 SEHNR and CDR2 FQNEAQ (reference sequence). The CDR3 extends over 14 amino acids. The CDR3 DNA follows: TGTGCCAGCAGCTCGCGGGGTCCGGGGACTGAAGCTTTCTTT. It translates to CASSSRGPGTEAFF.

About this clone: Other DNA sequences in this specimen translate into the identical CDR3. This chain joins TRBV28 and TRBJ2-7, with 8 bases fitting TRBD1. Looked up from germline, CDR1 is MDHEN and CDR2 is SYDVKM. The CDR3 has 14 amino acids. Trimming removed 2 bases from V and 1 base from J; junction bases left unmatched: 1. The CDR3 DNA reads as TGTGCCAGCAGTTTAACAGGGGGGTCCTACGAGCAGTACTTC. Translation gives CASSLTGGSYEQYF.

This rearrangement joins TRBV12-5 to TRBJ2-3, with D maybe TRBD2 (6 bases). CDR3 length equals 15 residues. Germline loops: CDR1 LGHNT, CDR2 FRNRAP. V dropped 5 bases and J dropped 2 bases, with 14 bases sitting between them. The CDR3 DNA reads as TGTGCTAGTGGTCCCGGGGGACCGAACACAGATACGCAGTATTTT. It translates to CASGPGGPNTDTQYF.

The chain uses TRBV30 and TRBJ1-2; TRBD1 matches 8 bases. The trim removed 3 bases at V and 6 bases at J, leaving 9 bases unmatched. CDR3 length: 14 amino acids. Looked up from germline, CDR1 is GTSNPN and CDR2 is SVGIG (reference sequence). CDR3 protein: CAWRPGQESDGYTF. Written as DNA, the CDR3 is TGTGCCTGGAGACCGGGACAGGAATCGGATGGCTACACCTTC.

The chain has TRBV18 and TRBJ1-1; D is unresolved. V was cut by 1 base and J by 0 bases, with 9 bases left in between. The CDR3 covers 15 residues. From germline, CDR1 is KGHSH and CDR2 LQKENI. The CDR3 sequence is CASSPLWKVNTEAFF. The DNA for the CDR3 is TGTGCCAGCTCACCACTTTGGAAGGTGAACACTGAAGCTTTCTTT.

The chain is built from TRBV5-6 and TRBJ1-4; no reliable D call. The CDR3 contains 15 residues. V shed 4 bases and J shed 6 bases, with 16 bases lying between them. Germline V gives CDR1 SGHDT, CDR2 YYEEEE. CDR3 nucleotide sequence: TGTGCCAGCAGCCTCTCGGGCCTGGGTTATGAAAAACTGTTTTTT. It specifies CASSLSGLGYEKLFF.

The chain carries TRBV5-1 and TRBJ1-3; 12 bases map to TRBD1. Trimming at V came to 3 bases and at J to 2 bases, leaving 9 bases not matched to a gene. Looked up from germline, CDR1 is SGHRS and CDR2 is YFSETQ. The length of the CDR3 is 18 residues. CDR3 loop: CASSSSGTGGATGNTIYF. The CDR3 bases are TGCGCCAGCAGCTCTTCCGGGACAGGGGGCGCGACTGGAAACACCATATATTTT.

J is TRBJ1-6 and V is TRBV6-5; 10 nucleotides match TRBD1. CDR1 and CDR2 (germline): MNHEY, SVGAGI. CDR3 size: 14 residues. Losses at the gene ends were 7 bases for V and 9 bases for J; bases not matched to a gene: 6. The CDR3 region has the DNA TGTGCCAGCAACCCCGGGACAGGGGTTTCACCCCTCCACTTT. It encodes CASNPGTGVSPLHF.

This chain uses TRBV29-1 with TRBJ1-2; TRBD1 aligns across 8 bases. The germline V gene has CDR1 SQVTM and CDR2 ANQGSEA. J was trimmed by 6 bases and V by 7 bases; bases with no gene match: 10. The CDR3 spans 13 residues. The CDR3 region is CSALTGGKDGYTF. The CDR3 nucleotides read TGCAGCGCCCTAACAGGGGGGAAAGATGGCTACACCTTC.